This T cell receptor beta chain stems from a study of T cells in Graves' hyperthyroidism and ophthalmopathy. Study results and limitations: Within blood appeared most thyroid clonotypes that had expanded above 0.001. A model built on 13 V-J features separated ophthalmopathy from stable hyperthyroidism.

Uncontrolled infection, other autoimmune disease, pregnancy or lactation barred patients from enrollment. Orbital computed tomography, thyroid ultrasound, serum thyroxine and TRAb, and clinical symptoms together informed the diagnoses. Authors of the study amplified TCR beta CDR3 regions from RNA transcripts. Carried out on the TCR CDR3, a first-round RT-PCR used the HTBI primer set. In TCRdb, the multiplex PCR reads were re-called with MiXCR into one record per CDR3 protein. The sample consists of 500,000 to 600,000 distinct CDR3 sequences, about 45% of them appearing once. Unmatched junction bases numbered 22, after V lost 10 bases and J lost 2 bases. Germline V gene sequence: CDR1 LNHNV, CDR2 YYDKDF (reference sequence). CDR3 length: 18 amino acids. A word on this clonotype: No antigen is known for it.

Sequencing was carried out using peripheral blood or thyroid tissue (not recorded which). The chain carries TRBV15 and TRBJ2-5; 7 nucleotides line up with TRBD2. This receptor was obtained from an adult woman with Graves' disease, either hyperthyroidism or ophthalmopathy (not recorded which). CDR3 nucleotides: TGTGCCAGCACCCCACCGGGGCGACGGGAGGACCCTCAAGAGACCCAGTACTTC. Translated, it gives CASTPPGRREDPQETQYF.